These 18 T cell receptor beta chains came from one sample sequenced in a study of regulatory T cells in long-lasting Graves disease. iRepertoire HTBI primers and Arm-PCR of CDR3 regions built TCR beta libraries. TCRdb reprocessed the multiplex PCR reads via MiXCR and lists one record per CDR3 protein. Found here are about 540,000 distinct CDR3 sequences, less than 15% of them singletons; the top ten hold 10%. The sample's time point: newly diagnosed GD, antithyroid drugs for less than 3 months. Preparation of the TCR library used RNA extracted from PBMCs. These sequences were also reported in another study, on T cells in Graves' hyperthyroidism and ophthalmopathy.

The material sequenced was peripheral blood mononuclear cells (PBMCs), taken at new diagnosis, from a patient treated with antithyroid drugs. The source is a man aged 25 to 40 with Graves disease.

This clonotype was observed at least ten times. The V gene is TRBV2, the J gene TRBJ1-2; D is unresolved. The CDR3 loop spans 14 amino acids. Germline CDR1 SNHLY, CDR2 FYNNEI. V gave up 2 bases and J gave up 8 bases, with 15 bases separating them. CDR3 loop: CASSELESGRGYTF. CDR3 sequence (DNA): TGTGCCAGCAGTGAACTGGAATCCGGGCGAGGCTACACCTTC.

This clonotype was detected many times. This chain links TRBV20-1 with TRBJ1-5; possible D gene TRBD1, 5 bases. This CDR3 has 15 amino acids. Germline loops: CDR1 DFQATT, CDR2 SNEGSKA (reference sequence). Trimming pared 5 bases from V and 4 bases from J, leaving 18 bases between. The CDR3 nucleotides are TGCAGTGCTCAAACGGGGGTACGGGTAAATCAGCCCCAGCATTTT. Its protein product is CSAQTGVRVNQPQHF.

The chain recombines TRBV15 with TRBJ2-5, with 12 bases lining up with TRBD2. The CDR3 is 15 residues long. V was pared by 1 base and J by 5 bases, with 2 bases of the junction left unmatched. Germline V gene data show CDR1 as LNHNV and CDR2 as YYDKDF (reference sequence). The DNA of the CDR3 is TGTGCCACCAGCAGAGCCGGGACTAGCGGGGAGACCCAGTACTTC. This translates into CATSRAGTSGETQYF.

In regard to this clonotype: A much larger clone is a single base away; this may be a read error. The rearrangement joins TRBV6-1 to TRBJ2-7; no clear D gene. CDR1 is MNHNS and CDR2 is SASEGT in the germline V gene. V shed 6 bases and J shed 0 bases, with 9 bases lying between them. The CDR3 runs 13 residues. The CDR3 spells CASSPVVSYEQYF. In DNA, the CDR3 is TGTGCCAGCAGCCCTGTGGTCTCCTACGAGCAGTACTTC.

This clonotype has at least ten counts. This chain connects TRBV12-3 or TRBV12-4 to TRBJ2-4; TRBD2 might be the D (5 bases). This CDR3 is built from 14 residues. The V and J ends lost 6 bases and 3 bases respectively, with 12 bases between them. The CDR3: CASSPGNVKNIQYF. In DNA, the CDR3 is TGTGCCAGCAGCCCCGGGAACGTCAAAAACATTCAGTACTTC.

This chain connects TRBV24-1 to TRBJ2-2; 10 positions match TRBD1. V lost 4 bases to trimming and J lost 3 bases; unmatched junction nucleotides: 4. Germline assignment: CDR1 KGHDR and CDR2 SFDVKD. This CDR3 has 16 amino acids. The CDR3: CATSETGGAYTGELFF. CDR3 nucleotide sequence: TGTGCCACCAGTGAGACAGGGGGCGCATACACCGGGGAGCTGTTTTTT.

The CDR3 nucleotides are TGCGCCAGCAGCTACAGACAGGGAATGAACACTGAAGCTTTCTTT. As protein: CASSYRQGMNTEAFF. The chain carries TRBV5-1 and TRBJ1-1; 7 positions agree with TRBD1. Germline V lookup: CDR1 SGHRS, CDR2 YFSETQ. This CDR3 contains 15 residues. V trimming: 3 bases; J trimming: 0 bases; junction bases outside the gene matches: 5. The entire variable domain, with the rest obtained from reference TRBV5-1 and TRBJ1-1, is as follows: KAGVTQTPRYLIKTRGQQVTLSCSPISGHRSVSWYQQTPGQGLQFLFEYFSETQRNKGNFPGRFSGRQFSNSRSEMNVSTLELGDSALYLCASSYRQGMNTEAFFGQGTRLTVV.

This clonotype was detected ten times or more. V gene TRBV20-1 combines with J gene TRBJ2-2; D possibly matches TRBD1 or TRBD2 (5 bases each). In germline, CDR1 is DFQATT, CDR2 SNEGSKA (reference sequence). The ends were cut back, 4 bases at V and 1 base at J, with 10 bases in the middle. CDR3 length: 14 residues. CDR3 amino acids: CSATGTVNTGELFF. CDR3 nucleotides: TGCAGTGCTACCGGGACGGTGAACACCGGGGAGCTGTTTTTT.

This clonotype has a count of ten or more. This chain links TRBV7-9 with TRBJ2-7, with TRBD2 identical over 9 bases. This CDR3 region has 16 residues. Losses at the gene ends were 5 bases for V and 5 bases for J; bases not matched to a gene: 13. Germline V CDR1 and CDR2: SEHNR, FQNEAQ (reference sequence). The CDR3 region is CASSLEGSGSRDEQYF. The CDR3 DNA reads TGTGCCAGCAGCCTCGAAGGTAGCGGGAGTAGAGACGAGCAGTACTTC. The variable domain in full, with the rest retrieved from reference TRBV7-9 and TRBJ2-7, is DTGVSQNPRHKITKRGQNVTFRCDPISEHNRLYWYRQTLGQGPEFLTYFQNEAQLEKSRLLSDRFSAERPKGSFSTLEIQRTEQGDSAMYLCASSLEGSGSRDEQYFGPGTRLTVT.

The sample holds many counts of this clonotype. The V gene is TRBV10-3, the J gene TRBJ2-3; either TRBD1 or TRBD2 may supply D (6 bases each). The V and J ends lost 1 base and 6 bases respectively, with 14 bases between them. This CDR3 contains 15 residues. CDR1 and CDR2 (germline): ENHRY, SYGVKD. The CDR3 DNA sequence: TGTGCCATCAGTGAGTACAGGGAGGTGGTGGATACGCAGTATTTT. This translates into CAISEYREVVDTQYF.

The chain employs TRBV19 and TRBJ1-3; a weak D match, TRBD1 (5 bases). The V end was cut by 7 bases, the J end by 2 bases, with 15 bases between. CDR1 is LNHDA and CDR2 is SQIVND in the germline V gene (reference sequence). The CDR3 is made up of 15 amino acids. CDR3 residues: CASNSMQGAGNTIYF. The CDR3 nucleotides are TGTGCCAGTAATTCGATGCAGGGCGCTGGAAACACCATATATTTT.

This clonotype was seen many times. The V and J genes are TRBV20-1 and TRBJ2-3; 7 bases map to TRBD2. The germline CDR1 and CDR2 sequences are DFQATT and SNEGSKA (reference sequence). The CDR3 has 17 amino acids. V was clipped by 0 bases and J by 1 base; unmatched bases: 10. This CDR3 reads CSAREASGRDRTDTQYF. The CDR3 bases are TGCAGTGCTAGAGAGGCTAGCGGCCGCGATCGCACAGATACGCAGTATTTT.

This clonotype was counted at least ten times. The J gene is TRBJ2-7, the V gene TRBV6-5; 9 nucleotides match TRBD1. There are 15 residues in the CDR3. J gave up 9 bases and V 4 bases, and 13 bases lay outside the gene matches. Germline CDR1 and CDR2: MNHEY and SVGAGI. The CDR3 DNA sequence: TGTGCCAGCAGTTCACACGTCGGACAGGGGAGGAGGCAGTACTTC. Encoded protein: CASSSHVGQGRRQYF.

J is TRBJ1-5 and V is TRBV27; D call uncertain. Germline V CDR1 and CDR2: MNHEY, SMNVEV (reference sequence). The CDR3 runs to 13 residues. V lost 3 bases and J 7 bases, leaving 10 bases between the germline ends. The DNA of the CDR3 is TGTGCCAGCAGTTTGACCGCTTGGCAGCCCCAGCATTTT. Translating it yields CASSLTAWQPQHF.

This clonotype was found a few times. The genes are TRBV5-5 and TRBJ2-1; either TRBD1 or TRBD2 may fit D (5 bases each). The germline gives CDR1 SGHKS, CDR2 YYEKEE (reference sequence). Between the trimmed V and J ends, which lost 0 bases and 8 bases, there was a span of 15 bases. This CDR3 has 15 residues. The CDR3 reads CASSLAGTRYDEQFF. CDR3 nucleotides: TGTGCCAGCAGCTTGGCCGGGACGAGGTACGATGAGCAGTTCTTC.

This clonotype was seen ten or more times. The chain carries TRBV2 and TRBJ2-1, with TRBD2 matching 16 bases. The CDR3 spans 15 residues. After removal of 5 bases from V and 9 bases from J, the junction contained 4 bases not matched to a gene. CDR1 is SNHLY, CDR2 FYNNEI, per germline. CDR3 sequence (DNA): TGTGCCAGCAGTCCGGGACTAGCGGGAGGGGGTGAGCAGTTCTTC. Translation: CASSPGLAGGGEQFF.

At least ten counts were recorded for this clonotype. CDR3 bases: TGCAGTGCCGAAACCGGGACAGACGACGAAAAACTGTTTTTT. The encoded protein is CSAETGTDDEKLFF. The J gene is TRBJ1-4, the V gene TRBV20-1, with 7 bases that match TRBD1. Germline trimming cut 6 bases from V and 8 bases from J; bases unmatched to any gene: 12. Germline V gene sequence: CDR1 DFQATT, CDR2 SNEGSKA (reference sequence). The CDR3 is 14 amino acids.

This clonotype has ten or more counts. The chain combines TRBV11-2 with TRBJ2-1; D possibly corresponds to TRBD2 (6 bases). There are 16 residues in the CDR3. Trimming took 5 bases from V and 8 from J, leaving 22 bases between them. CDR1 is SGHAT, CDR2 FQNNGV, per germline. The CDR3 region is CASSRLAEEWAYEQFF. In DNA form, the CDR3 reads TGTGCCAGCAGCCGATTAGCGGAGGAGTGGGCATATGAGCAGTTCTTC.